These T cell receptor beta chains were read from a single sample in a study of vaccination and CD4 T cells after COVID-19. TCRdb fed the PCR reads into MiXCR, producing one record per CDR3 protein. The data contain 26,000 or so distinct CDR3 sequences, under 65% of them seen just once; the ten biggest clones take up over 4.5%. This sample comprised CD4+ T cells from blood, obtained about 7 months after SARS-CoV-2 vaccination. These receptors all come from a human donor who had recovered from COVID-19. The CDR3 runs from the conserved cysteine through the conserved F or W. D genes are given only for firm matches. Clone sizes are given selectively: once, few, many, or a class where the clone is expanded.

CDR3nt	CDR3aa	v_gene	j_gene	d_gene	abundance
TGCAGCGGCGGCCCGGACAGCTATGGCTACACCTTC	CSGGPDSYGYTF	TRBV29-1	TRBJ1-2	NA	NA
TGCAGTGCTAGAGATCGCCAGACCATGAACACTGAAGCTTTCTTT	CSARDRQTMNTEAFF	TRBV20-1	TRBJ1-1	NA	NA
TGTGCCACCGAGGGACTAGCGGGAGAGCAAAATACGCAGTATTTT	CATEGLAGEQNTQYF	TRBV19	TRBJ2-3	TRBD2	NA
TGTGCCAGCAGTAGGATAGCGGGAGGGCCCCAAAACACAGATACGCAGTATTTT	CASSRIAGGPQNTDTQYF	TRBV27	TRBJ2-3	TRBD2	NA
TGTGCCAGCAGTGAATCAGCGGGACAGGGAGAAGATACGCAGTATTTT	CASSESAGQGEDTQYF	TRBV6-4	TRBJ2-3	TRBD1	NA
TGTGCCAGCAGTGTTGAACGGAATCAGCCCCAGCATTTT	CASSVERNQPQHF	TRBV6-1	TRBJ1-5	NA	NA
TGCAGTGCTCGAAGGTCGCCTAGCGGGAGTTACGAGCAGTACTTC	CSARRSPSGSYEQYF	TRBV20-1	TRBJ2-7	TRBD2	NA
TGCGCCAGCAGTTTGGGTCCTCAGGGGGTGTACACTGAAGCTTTCTTT	CASSLGPQGVYTEAFF	TRBV5-1	TRBJ1-1	TRBD1	NA
TGTGCCAGCAGTCGAAACCGGGACAGGGTAGCAAACGAGCAGTACTTC	CASSRNRDRVANEQYF	TRBV6-1	TRBJ2-7	TRBD1	few
TGTGCCAGCAGTTTATCGGACCATTACAATGAGCAGTTCTTC	CASSLSDHYNEQFF	TRBV27	TRBJ2-1	NA	few
TGCAGTGCCTTGATGGGAGGGAGTGAAATAGAGCCCCAGCATTTT	CSALMGGSEIEPQHF	TRBV20-1	TRBJ1-5	NA	NA
TGTGCCAGCAGCTTAGACGGGAGTAGCACAGATACGCAGTATTTT	CASSLDGSSTDTQYF	TRBV7-2	TRBJ2-3	NA	NA
TGTGCCAGCAGTTTACTTTCGGGAGTAGAGACCCAGTACTTC	CASSLLSGVETQYF	TRBV28	TRBJ2-5	NA	few
TGTGCCAGCAGTTTTCTAGGGCAGGGGTCTGCTGAAGCTTTCTTT	CASSFLGQGSAEAFF	TRBV28	TRBJ1-1	NA	NA
TGTGCCACCAGCAGAGACGGGGGATACGAGCAGTACTTC	CATSRDGGYEQYF	TRBV15	TRBJ2-7	NA	NA
TGCAGTGCTAGGATGGGGCGAGGTTATGGCTACACCTTC	CSARMGRGYGYTF	TRBV20-1	TRBJ1-2	NA	NA
TGTGCCAGCAGCTTAGATTCGGGAGAGACAGATACGCAGTATTTT	CASSLDSGETDTQYF	TRBV7-8	TRBJ2-3	NA	NA
TGTGCCAGCAGCCTCTCCGCTCAGCACGAGCAGTACTTC	CASSLSAQHEQYF	TRBV7-3	TRBJ2-7	NA	NA
TGTGCCAGCAGCCCCGGGGTAGCGACCTACAATGAGCAGTTCTTC	CASSPGVATYNEQFF	TRBV6-1	TRBJ2-1	NA	NA
TGTGCCAGCAGCTTAGTGGGGACTAGCGCCCACAATGAGCAGTTCTTC	CASSLVGTSAHNEQFF	TRBV7-2	TRBJ2-1	TRBD2	few
TGTGCCAGCAGTCGACGGGACAGGAGCTACGAGCAGTACTTC	CASSRRDRSYEQYF	TRBV28	TRBJ2-7	TRBD1	once
TGTGCCAGCGTTAGTATGATCGCGCAGGGCGGGGAGACCCAGTACTTC	CASVSMIAQGGETQYF	TRBV6-1	TRBJ2-5	NA	NA
TGCGCCAGCAGTGAGTCAAAAGGTACCCCAATTCATGAGCAGTTCTTC	CASSESKGTPIHEQFF	TRBV10-1	TRBJ2-1	NA	few
TGTGCCAGCAGCAAAGCGCATAGCGGGAGTACCCGGAGTACCTACGAGCAGTACTTC	CASSKAHSGSTRSTYEQYF	TRBV21-1	TRBJ2-7	NA	NA
TGTGCCAGCAGCGAGACAGGGGAACCACGGGAGCAGTACTTC	CASSETGEPREQYF	TRBV7-9	TRBJ2-7	TRBD1	few
TGTGCCACCAGCAGTGCTAGCGGGATCTACAATGAGCAGTTCTTC	CATSSASGIYNEQFF	TRBV15	TRBJ2-1	TRBD2	NA
TGTGCCAGCAGTGGCTTCCAGGTTAATTCACCCCTCCACTTT	CASSGFQVNSPLHF	TRBV25-1	TRBJ1-6	NA	NA
TGCAGTGCTAGAGCCGGGACAGGGGGAGCTTTCTTT	CSARAGTGGAFF	TRBV20-1	TRBJ1-1	TRBD1	NA
TGTGCCAGCAGGCCAGTTGCGGGACAGAATAATTCACCCCTCCACTTT	CASRPVAGQNNSPLHF	TRBV28	TRBJ1-6	TRBD1	few
TGTGCCAGCTCACCTACGGACCCCCACTACGAGCAGTACTTC	CASSPTDPHYEQYF	TRBV18	TRBJ2-7	NA	NA
TGCAGTGCTAGTTTACCGGGACTAGGCTCCAATGAGCAGTTCTTC	CSASLPGLGSNEQFF	TRBV20-1	TRBJ2-1	TRBD2	NA
TGTGCCAGCAGTGAACTAGCTGCGGGGAGATGGGAGACCCAGTACTTC	CASSELAAGRWETQYF	TRBV6-1	TRBJ2-5	NA	few
TGTGCCAGCAGCTTCGTCAACGTAAGGAGGGGGGAGTCCTACGAGCAGTACTTC	CASSFVNVRRGESYEQYF	TRBV7-9	TRBJ2-7	NA	NA
TGTGCCAGCAGTCTCAACACGGGTGGCTACACCTTC	CASSLNTGGYTF	TRBV28	TRBJ1-2	NA	NA
TGTGCCAGCAGCCAAGGACTCTTTTTGGGCAATACGCAGTATTTT	CASSQGLFLGNTQYF	TRBV7-9	TRBJ2-3	NA	NA
TGTGCCAGCAGTGCAGGGAGGTCCTACAATGAGCAGTTCTTC	CASSAGRSYNEQFF	TRBV2	TRBJ2-1	NA	NA
TGTGCCAGCAGGACCGTGGGGGCTAAGGCTGAAGCTTTCTTT	CASRTVGAKAEAFF	TRBV6-1	TRBJ1-1	NA	NA
TGTGCCACCAGCACCCGGACTAGCGCTGGGGGGACCCAGTACTTC	CATSTRTSAGGTQYF	TRBV15	TRBJ2-5	TRBD2	few
TGTGCCAGCAGCTTGGCAACTTACAATGAGCAGTTCTTC	CASSLATYNEQFF	TRBV7-8	TRBJ2-1	NA	NA
TGTGCCAGCAGCCAGAGACCGCAAGACCATGGCTACACCTTC	CASSQRPQDHGYTF	TRBV7-3	TRBJ1-2	NA	NA
TGTGCCAGTAGTATCCGGGACAGGGGGGGCAATCAGCCCCAGCATTTT	CASSIRDRGGNQPQHF	TRBV19	TRBJ1-5	TRBD1	medium-sized
TGTGCCAGCATGACCTATTTACCCTATGAGCAGTTCTTC	CASMTYLPYEQFF	TRBV27	TRBJ2-1	NA	NA
TGCAGTGCTTCGGTTGGGCTGGCTACGCAGTATTTT	CSASVGLATQYF	TRBV20-1	TRBJ2-3	NA	NA
TGTGCCAGCAGGCCTACAGGGGGCTACAATGAGCAGTTCTTC	CASRPTGGYNEQFF	TRBV6-1	TRBJ2-1	TRBD1	NA
TGCAGCGTTGGTCAGGGGGAGAGCTATGGCTACACCTTC	CSVGQGESYGYTF	TRBV29-1	TRBJ1-2	TRBD1	NA
TGTGCCAGTAGATACGGGGGAGGGGGGGCGCAGTATTTT	CASRYGGGGAQYF	TRBV19	TRBJ2-3	NA	NA
TGTGCCAGCACAAAACGGGCTAGCGAGTACAATGAGCAGTTCTTC	CASTKRASEYNEQFF	TRBV18	TRBJ2-1	NA	once
TGTGCCAGCAGCCTCAGACTAGCGGGAGGCGAGACCCAGTACTTC	CASSLRLAGGETQYF	TRBV6-2/TRBV6-3	TRBJ2-5	TRBD2	NA
TGTGCCAGCAGTTACAGGAGACAGCTAGATAATTCACCCCTCCACTTT	CASSYRRQLDNSPLHF	TRBV6-5	TRBJ1-6	NA	NA